This T cell receptor (beta chain) was sequenced in a study of lymphopenia after photon versus proton radiotherapy. Using immunoSEQ multiplex PCR, the repertoire was profiled, and TCRdb retains in-frame clones only, with some absent. The repertoire has about 26,000 clones, about 88% of them found once; the top ten carry around 0.76%. For this clone: Its antigen is not known.

Findings of the study overall: Post-nadir diversity loss with photons came from oligoclonal expansion, particularly CD8+ Temra cells.

Germline V gene sequence: CDR1 SGHTA, CDR2 FQGNSA. The CDR3 runs 14 residues. The V segment lost 4 bases and the J segment 7 bases; nucleotides outside the gene matches: 6. Here the sequenced sample was peripheral blood, taken from a patient treated with photon-based radiotherapy. J is TRBJ1-2 and V is TRBV7-2; the match to TRBD1 covers 10 bases. This TCR was recovered from a woman aged 45 to 65 with cholangiocarcinoma. CDR3 DNA sequence: TGTGCCAGCAGCTACCGGGACAGGGGTCGTGGCTACACCTTC. Its translation is CASSYRDRGRGYTF.